The TCR beta chain described here comes from a study of molecular identifiers for immune sequencing clone quantification (dated by TCRdb to between 2018 and 2020). Turning to the overall study: For a replicate experiment, RNA from around 20,000 or 100,000 naive CD8 T cells was divided into five aliquots, and four of the five aliquots were sequenced. This methods study used CD8 T cells to benchmark TCR RNA copy counting and molecular-identifier clustering-based TCR repertoire sequencing (MIDCIRS).

What the work shows at the level of the full study, not this receptor alone: The naive libraries included spiked-in Jurkat TCR RNA (10 copies' worth), and this Jurkat TCR RNA is not part of the donor repertoire. In CMV-specific effector cells, over 98% of molecules were held by clones above 20 RNA copies, whereas under 1% of molecules were held by such clones in naive cells. When barcode sub-clustering was not used, chimeric consensus sequences inflated TCR diversity, with chimeras reaching as high as 47%. Spiked-in Jurkat TCR RNA equivalent to a single cell was reported to be detectable even among more than 900,000 naive CD8 T cells. Highly expanded clone sizes could be underestimated if identical TCR molecules share a barcode. Modeling gave 3 to 3.5 recovered TCR RNA copies per cell versus around 10 by digital PCR, implying approximately 30% capture efficiency.

This clonotype was picked up a small number of times. What this receptor recognizes is not known. Per-base qualities were not stored, and no clone one base away is much larger. The library was generated by PCR. The instrument given in TCRdb is NextSeq 500. Bulk TCR libraries were made following a previously described method, with the TCR primers given in Table S5. The Qiagen AllPrep DNA/RNA kit was used to purify total RNA. Before analysis, reads from multiple sequencing runs of one library were combined. On the authors' methods: Reads were retained only if an exact TCR constant sequence was present, and the retained reads were trimmed to 150 nt and grouped according to their 12-nt molecular barcodes. Reads inside each barcode group were sub-clustered using a 15% Levenshtein threshold, and a quality-weighted consensus sequence was constructed for each RNA molecule. Non-functional sequences were discarded, and so were lower-count sequences lying one edit away from another sequence. On the basis of fitting two negative binomial distributions, barcode sub-clusters with fewer than 20% of the maximum read count were discarded. The public reads were run again by TCRdb, first through fastp at Q25 and then through MiXCR, and only productive beta chains were kept. All rows with the same CDR3 protein become a single entry with the most common DNA and genes. The V and J calls reflect TCRdb's pipeline rather than the authors' work. The sample contains around 94,000 distinct CDR3 sequences, 35% of them found a single time. The top ten constitute 9% to 10% of the sample.

V loses 6 bases at its end and J loses 8 bases; junction bases beyond the gene matches: 10. CDR3 length: 14 amino acids, cysteine to phenylalanine. Just CDR3 DNA is preserved here, 42 bases in frame from base 1. Via the germline V gene (reference sequence), CDR1 is DFQATT and CDR2 SNEGSKA. Libraries of naive CD8 T cells were built from approximately 22,000 to 940,000 sorted cells, with 10%, 30% or 50% of the purified RNA used. Naive CD8 T cells, defined as CD8+CD4-CCR7+CD45RA+, were FACS-sorted into RLT Plus buffer on a BD FACSAria II. Approximately 9 TCR copies' worth of Jurkat RNA were spiked into 20,000-1,000,000 naive CD8 T cell samples to test detection sensitivity. Enrichment of CD8 T cells was done with RosetteSep CD8+ T Cell Enrichment Cocktail plus Ficoll-Paque, and ACK red cell lysis came afterward.

The receptor was isolated from a human donor in good health. Some libraries in this study had Jurkat cell RNA spiked in. The sequencing sample was made of naive CD8+ T cells from blood, with Jurkat cell RNA spiked in. The meaning of the sample's cell subset or site label: FACS-sorted CD8+CD4-CCR7+CD45RA+ naive T cells. The chain couples TRBV20-1 to TRBJ2-4, and TRBD2 aligns with 10 junction nucleotides. CDR3 sequence: CSAGLSGRADIQYF. The DNA sequence is TGCAGTGCCGGGTTAAGCGGGAGGGCTGACATTCAGTACTTC.